This TCR beta chain was identified during a study of T-cell memory formation after mild COVID-19. Findings and limits, study-wide: SARS-CoV-2 specificity was not confirmed for second-wave clones peaking on day 37. The study found balanced CD4/CD8 in clones contracting day 15 to 85 and a CD4+ lean in later expanders. Pre-infection memory carried some responding clones, suggesting that cross-reactive memory joined.

Germline V CDR1 and CDR2: SGHTA, FQGTGA. The trim removed 4 bases at V and 5 bases at J, leaving 5 bases unmatched. The CDR3 consists of 13 residues. MiXCR was run by TCRdb on the 5' RACE reads, yielding one entry per CDR3 protein. This sample has roughly 100,000 distinct CDR3 sequences; 17% occur once, and the top ten carry 28%. In this sample, this clonotype turned up a few times. Its target is not known. Source material: PBMCs or a T cell subset sorted from them (not recorded which). This chain joins TRBV7-3 and TRBJ2-7; the match to TRBD1 covers 7 bases. This receptor was taken from an adult woman who had mild COVID-19 (a few samples of this study predate the infection). Cell type and time point are not known. The CDR3 loop reads CASSSDRVHEQYF. The CDR3 bases are TGTGCCAGCAGCTCTGACAGGGTCCACGAGCAGTACTTC.